What follows are 11 T cell receptor beta chains derived from one specimen sequenced in a study of cytomegalovirus exposure and HLA in healthy donors. 60 Vbeta and 13 Jbeta primers were used in PCR. Measured with immunoSEQ multiplex PCR; TCRdb has only the in-frame clones, and not every one. The data contain some 200,000 clones, about three quarters of them singletons. The sample was PBMCs. The receptor source for this set is a man aged 35 to 55 in good health and CMV-seronegative.

The chain has TRBV19 and TRBJ1-1, with D maybe TRBD1 (6 bases). CDR3 length equals 14 residues. V lost 2 bases and J 4 bases, leaving 11 bases between the germline ends. Germline assignment: CDR1 LNHDA and CDR2 SQIVND (reference sequence). CDR3 protein: CASSITGWGTEAFF. The CDR3 bases are TGTGCCAGTAGTATAACAGGGTGGGGCACTGAAGCTTTCTTT.

This clone was observed a single time. The chain is built from TRBV4-1 and TRBJ2-6; D is uncertain. The V end lost 1 base, the J end lost 1 base, and 5 bases lay between the germline ends. Germline lookup yields CDR1 MGHRA and CDR2 YSYEKL. The CDR3 covers 15 residues. CDR3 sequence: CASSQGQSGANVLTF. In DNA, the CDR3 is TGCGCCAGCAGCCAAGGGCAATCTGGGGCCAACGTCCTGACTTTC.

The gene calls are TRBV30 and TRBJ2-7; D is possibly TRBD1 (5 bases). V was pared by 0 bases and J by 6 bases, with 9 bases between. Germline-derived CDR1 and CDR2 are GTSNPN and SVGIG (reference sequence). This CDR3 is built from 12 residues. CDR3 sequence (DNA): TGTGCCTGGAGTGTACAGGAGTCCGAGCAGTACTTC. Amino acids: CAWSVQESEQYF.

As for this clone: Its ends do not fully match the called genes, so a read error is possible. V and J are TRBV7-9 and TRBJ1-1, with 10 bases lining up with TRBD1. This CDR3 has 12 amino acids. CDR1 and CDR2 from the germline V gene are SEHNR and FQNEAQ (reference sequence). The CDR3 spells CSSRTGGTEAFF. The CDR3 nucleotides are TGTTCCAGCAGGACAGGGGGGACTGAAGCTTTCTTT.

The chain joins TRBV29-1 to TRBJ2-7; tentatively, D is TRBD2 (6 bases). CDR3 length: 14 amino acids. The V gene's germline CDR1 is SQVTM and CDR2 ANQGSEA. V shed 4 bases and J shed 9 bases, with 22 bases lying between them. CDR3 in amino acids: CSVAHNTGDSGQYF. As DNA, the CDR3 is TGCAGCGTTGCGCACAACACGGGAGATAGTGGGCAGTACTTC.

The V call is TRBV5-5, the J call TRBJ1-2; the D gene is possibly TRBD1 (6 bases). V was pared by 7 bases and J by 3 bases, with 16 bases between. The CDR3 sequence is 14 residues long. CDR1 and CDR2 from the germline V gene are SGHKS and YYEKEE (reference sequence). Here the CDR3 reads CASAGQPNDYGYTF. The CDR3 nucleotides read TGTGCCAGCGCTGGACAGCCGAACGACTATGGCTACACCTTC.

The chain carries TRBV9 and TRBJ2-3, with 10 nucleotides matching TRBD2. The ends lost 0 bases at V and 2 bases at J; junction bases unmatched: 3. The CDR3 loop spans 16 amino acids. CDR1 and CDR2 from the germline V gene are SGDLS and YYNGEE. The CDR3: CASSVGLAGATDTQYF. CDR3 DNA sequence: TGTGCCAGCAGCGTAGGGCTAGCGGGGGCCACAGATACGCAGTATTTT.

The count of this clone is one. V usage is TRBV4-3 and J usage is TRBJ1-2; 10 nucleotides line up with TRBD1. This CDR3 is 16 amino acids long. Trimming took 0 bases from V and 4 from J; bases not matched to a gene: 5. Per germline, CDR1 LGHNA and CDR2 YSLEER. CDR3 in amino acids: CASSQEPDRGLYGYTF. The CDR3 DNA follows: TGCGCCAGCAGCCAAGAGCCCGACAGGGGGCTCTATGGCTACACCTTC.

A note on this clone: Distinct nucleotide sequences in the sample also encode this CDR3. The rearrangement uses TRBV28 and TRBJ1-3; TRBD1 agrees at 8 bases. Germline V gene sequence: CDR1 MDHEN, CDR2 SYDVKM. The CDR3 sequence is 15 residues long. After removal of 4 bases from V and 0 bases from J, the junction contained 2 bases not matched to a gene. The CDR3 region has the DNA TGTGCCAGCAGTTCTGGGACAGGCTCTGGAAACACCATATATTTT. Translation gives CASSSGTGSGNTIYF.

DNA of the CDR3: TGTGCCACCAGCAGAGAAAGGGGGCAAACCTACGAGCAGTACTTC. It encodes CATSRERGQTYEQYF. The chain uses TRBV15 and TRBJ2-7, with TRBD1 matching 7 bases. CDR3 length equals 15 residues. Germline V gene sequence: CDR1 LNHNV, CDR2 YYDKDF (reference sequence). V shed 0 bases, J shed 2 bases, and the junction held 4 bases outside the gene matches.

In this sample, this clone turned up once. V gene TRBV7-2 combines with J gene TRBJ2-3, with D perhaps matching TRBD2 (5 bases). The CDR3 spans 12 residues. The germline V gene has CDR1 SGHTA and CDR2 FQGNSA. V dropped 7 bases and J dropped 6 bases, with 11 bases sitting between them. The CDR3 region has the DNA TGTGCCAGCACGGAGGTAAAGGATACGCAGTATTTT. Its translation: CASTEVKDTQYF.